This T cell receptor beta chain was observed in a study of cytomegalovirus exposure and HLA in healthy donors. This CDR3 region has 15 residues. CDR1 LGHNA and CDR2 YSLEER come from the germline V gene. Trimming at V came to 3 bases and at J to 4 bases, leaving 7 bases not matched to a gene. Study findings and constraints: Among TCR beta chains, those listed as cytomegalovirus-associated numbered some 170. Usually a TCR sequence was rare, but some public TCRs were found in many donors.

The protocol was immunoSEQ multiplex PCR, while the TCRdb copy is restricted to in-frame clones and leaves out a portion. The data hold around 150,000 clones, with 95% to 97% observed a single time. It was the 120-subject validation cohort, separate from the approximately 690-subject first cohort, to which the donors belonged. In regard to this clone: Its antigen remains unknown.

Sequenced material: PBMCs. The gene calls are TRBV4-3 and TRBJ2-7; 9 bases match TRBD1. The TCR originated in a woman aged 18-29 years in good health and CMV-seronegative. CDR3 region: CASSQRTGTGYEQYF. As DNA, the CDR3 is TGCGCCAGCAGCCAGCGTACCGGGACAGGGTACGAGCAGTACTTC.